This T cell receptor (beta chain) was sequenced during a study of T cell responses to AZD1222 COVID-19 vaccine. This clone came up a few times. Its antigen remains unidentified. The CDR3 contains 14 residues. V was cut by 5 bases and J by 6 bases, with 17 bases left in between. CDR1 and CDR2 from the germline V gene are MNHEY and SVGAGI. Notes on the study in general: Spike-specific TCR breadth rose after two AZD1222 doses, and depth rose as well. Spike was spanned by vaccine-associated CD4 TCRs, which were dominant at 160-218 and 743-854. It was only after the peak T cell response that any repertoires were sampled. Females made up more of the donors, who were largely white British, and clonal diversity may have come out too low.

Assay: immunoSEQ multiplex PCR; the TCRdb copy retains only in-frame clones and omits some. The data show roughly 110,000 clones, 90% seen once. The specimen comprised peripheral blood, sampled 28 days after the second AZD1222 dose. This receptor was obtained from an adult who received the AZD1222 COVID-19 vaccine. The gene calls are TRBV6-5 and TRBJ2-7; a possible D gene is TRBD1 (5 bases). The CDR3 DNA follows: TGTGCCAGCAGTACCTCGAGACAGCCTGGCGAGCAGTACTTC. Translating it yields CASSTSRQPGEQYF.